The rows below give T cell receptor beta chains drawn from one sample of a study of shared clonotypes between healthy human individuals. The assay was immunoSEQ multiplex PCR, and TCRdb's table has in-frame clones only and misses some. This table has 650,000 to 700,000 clones, less than 95% appearing once. The sequenced sample consisted of memory CD8+ T cells from PBMCs. Source of these receptors: a young man in good health. Some clones in this sample may be carry-over from other donors' samples. The CDR3 runs from the conserved cysteine through the conserved F or W. Clone sizes are given selectively: once, few, many, or a class where the clone is expanded.

clone_size,v_call,j_call,cdr3_aa
once,TRBV5-5,TRBJ2-3,CASSLGKDTQYF
.,TRBV28,TRBJ2-7,CASRRGRDGEQYF
.,TRBV27,TRBJ2-3,CASITGAAQYF
.,TRBV7-2,TRBJ1-2,CASTPSGGSYGYTF
.,TRBV5-5,TRBJ2-7,CASSLVGGSYEQYF
once,TRBV2,TRBJ2-1,CASSEELAGVRNEQFF
.,TRBV7-8,TRBJ2-7,CASSLRHFYEQYF
.,TRBV28,TRBJ1-5,CASRPPASNQPQHF
.,TRBV4-1,TRBJ2-7,CASSQGGGSGAYEQYF
.,TRBV7-2,TRBJ2-7,CASSLGMRTTYYEQYF
few,TRBV7-9,TRBJ1-2,CASSLGTGGSYGYTF
.,TRBV28,TRBJ1-1,CASSFLAPREAEAFF
.,TRBV4-1,TRBJ2-3,CASSPGQLTDTQYF
.,TRBV25-1,TRBJ2-3,CASSDLASDTQYF
.,TRBV10-3,TRBJ2-1,CAISESMITSEYNEQFF
.,TRBV27,TRBJ2-3,CASSMDGSRRDTQYF
.,TRBV7-6,TRBJ2-1,CASSFPLRGREIRNEQFF
.,TRBV4-1,TRBJ2-7,CASSQDWGSYEQYF
.,TRBV11-3,TRBJ2-7,CASSLASGQGAYEQYF
.,TRBV9,TRBJ2-6,CASSVARGSGANVLTF
.,TRBV5-6,TRBJ2-7,CASSLGQAAYEQYF
.,TRBV5-8,TRBJ2-1,CASSSYRGYSYEQFF
.,TRBV19,TRBJ2-1,CASSLHYNPYNEQFF
.,TRBV15,TRBJ2-5,CATSRVWGAYAMRETQYF
.,TRBV27,TRBJ2-1,CASSHDLTGTHIRDEQFF
.,TRBV28,TRBJ2-1,CASSFLAGGPYNEQFF
.,TRBV10-2,TRBJ2-7,CASRDRGPDYEQYF
.,TRBV13,TRBJ2-1,CASIHSTHGKSEQFF
.,TRBV7-9,TRBJ2-4,CASSFGYREGQVKNIQYF
.,TRBV28,TRBJ2-2,CASSSPGTGPNTGELFF
.,TRBV19,TRBJ1-1,CASSFRSEAFF
.,TRBV29-1,TRBJ2-1,CSAGTSGNLGEQFF
.,TRBV6-5,TRBJ1-6,CASSYGGGGRSPLHF
.,TRBV28,.,CASKARGQGMVYEQYF
few,TRBV7-9,TRBJ2-5,CASSFPGLLQETQYF
.,TRBV5-4,TRBJ2-7,CASSLGGLAPLRGYEQYF
.,TRBV6-1,TRBJ1-2,CASSSFGYTF
.,TRBV15,TRBJ1-1,CATSRTYRGHTEAFF
few,TRBV5-5,TRBJ2-7,CASSLTYEQYF
few,TRBV29-1,TRBJ1-5,CSVATGHSNQPQHF
.,TRBV4-1,TRBJ1-5,CASSHWGQGGSNQPQHF